One sample yielded the 30 T cell receptor beta chains listed below, sequenced in a study of PD-1 blockade in classical Hodgkin lymphoma. Profiling relied on immunoSEQ multiplex PCR, and the TCRdb table lists in-frame clones only, not all of them. Here the sample spans 22,000 or so clones, roughly 77% being singletons. Autologous stem cell transplantation was followed by relapse in every patient, and brentuximab vedotin exposure varied. The material sequenced was peripheral blood mononuclear cells (PBMCs), taken before the second cycle of nivolumab. These receptors were collected from a human donor with classical Hodgkin lymphoma.

V is TRBV6-5 and J is TRBJ2-5, with D unresolved. The V gene's germline CDR1 is MNHEY and CDR2 SVGAGI. CDR3 length: 14 amino acids. Trimming removed 6 bases from V and 5 bases from J, with 16 bases in between. CDR3 nucleotides: TGTGCCAGCAGCGCGACCCCCGAGGTGGAGACCCAGTACTTC. This sequence encodes CASSATPEVETQYF.

The V call is TRBV6-7, the J call TRBJ2-3, with TRBD2 matching over 15 bases. TRBV6-7 is recorded as an ORF, its role being uncertain. CDR3 length equals 17 residues. V dropped 11 bases and J dropped 5; count of bases not matched to a gene: 14. The DNA for the CDR3 is TGTGCCCAGGTGGGGACTAGCGGGGGGCCGGGTGGAGATACGCAGTATTTT. It specifies CAQVGTSGGPGGDTQYF.

CDR3: CASSQLAGGFHEQFF. In DNA, the CDR3 is TGCGCCAGCAGCCAACTAGCGGGAGGCTTCCATGAGCAGTTCTTC. V and J are TRBV4-3 and TRBJ2-1; 11 nucleotides agree with TRBD2. Unmatched junction bases numbered 5, after V lost 2 bases and J lost 8 bases. CDR1 LGHNA and CDR2 YSLEER come from the germline V gene. This CDR3 has 15 residues.

The J gene is TRBJ2-7, the V gene TRBV7-8; 8 nucleotides align to TRBD2. This CDR3 is 18 amino acids long. V gave up 6 bases and J gave up 4 bases; unmatched junction bases: 20. The V gene's germline CDR1 is SGHVS and CDR2 FQNEAQ. For the CDR3, the DNA is TGTGCCAGCAGTCCGTATCGTATTGCGGGGGGCGGAAGGTACGAGCAGTACGTC. It encodes CASSPYRIAGGGRYEQYV.

The V gene is TRBV28, the J gene TRBJ1-5; TRBD1 is a possible D gene (5 bases). V shed 3 bases and J shed 2 bases, with 23 bases lying between them. Germline-derived CDR1 and CDR2 are MDHEN and SYDVKM. The CDR3 runs 19 residues. Here the CDR3 DNA reads TGTGCCAGCAGTTTCCTCAGGAGGGGTCCCGAATTGGGCAATCAGCCCCAGCATTTT. Its translation: CASSFLRRGPELGNQPQHF.

This clone appeared a single time. The chain joins TRBV4-2 to TRBJ1-4, with D maybe TRBD1 (6 bases). CDR3 length: 16 residues. Germline CDR1 LGHNA, CDR2 YNFKEQ. V gave up 0 bases and J gave up 8 bases, with 16 bases separating them. Written as DNA, the CDR3 is TGTGCCAGCAGCCAAGATCTTGAGGGGGGGAGGGAAAAACTGTTTTTT. Encoded protein: CASSQDLEGGREKLFF.

The gene calls are TRBV13 and TRBJ1-2, with 7 bases fitting TRBD1. From germline, CDR1 is PRHDT and CDR2 FYEKMQ (reference sequence). J lost 4 bases, V lost 6 bases, and 8 bases had no gene match. The CDR3 extends over 14 amino acids. The CDR3 reads CASRPSDRLYGYTF. The CDR3 DNA reads as TGTGCCAGCAGGCCGTCGGACAGGCTCTATGGCTACACCTTC.

This chain joins TRBV7-9 and TRBJ1-1; maybe TRBD1 (6 bases). Trimming took off 6 bases at V and 0 bases at J, with 17 bases between the two ends. Germline V gene lookup returns CDR1 SEHNR and CDR2 FQNEAQ (reference sequence). The CDR3 runs to 16 residues. The CDR3 loop reads CASRLIQGNMNTEAFF. CDR3 DNA sequence: TGTGCCAGCAGGTTAATACAGGGCAACATGAACACTGAAGCTTTCTTT.

This chain connects TRBV5-5 to TRBJ2-1, with 12 bases that match TRBD2. This CDR3 is built from 17 residues. V lost 4 bases and J lost 4; bases outside the gene matches: 9. CDR1 is SGHKS and CDR2 is YYEKEE in the germline V gene (reference sequence). The CDR3 DNA is TGTGCCAGCAGCCTCAGTCCCCTAGCGGGAGGGTACAATGAGCAGTTCTTC. This translates into CASSLSPLAGGYNEQFF. Variable domain in full (rest from reference TRBV5-5 and TRBJ2-1): DAGVTQSPTHLIKTRGQQVTLRCSPISGHKSVSWYQQVLGQGPQFIFQYYEKEERGRGNFPDRFSARQFPNYSSELNVNALLLGDSALYLCASSLSPLAGGYNEQFFGPGTRLTVL.

This clone is categorized as medium-sized. The chain couples TRBV10-1 to TRBJ1-4, with D maybe TRBD1 (6 bases). Trimming took off 3 bases at V and 10 bases at J, with 6 bases between the two ends. This CDR3 region has 11 residues. Germline loops: CDR1 WNHNN, CDR2 SYGVQD (reference sequence). The CDR3 nucleotides are TGCGCCAGCAGTGAAGGGGGAAAACTGTTTTTT. Translating gives CASSEGGKLFF.

The J gene is TRBJ1-2, the V gene TRBV5-6; D not certain. Deletions cut 4 bases from V and 6 bases from J, with 22 bases between. Germline V gene data show CDR1 as SGHDT and CDR2 as YYEEEE. This CDR3 comprises 16 residues. The CDR3 DNA sequence: TGTGCCAGCAGCACAAAGATACGGACCTTCTTCCATGGCTACACCTTC. Its protein is CASSTKIRTFFHGYTF.

The chain couples TRBV2 to TRBJ1-4; TRBD1 aligns across 7 bases. Germline CDR1 is SNHLY and CDR2 is FYNNEI. J gave up 6 bases and V 1 base, and 5 bases lay outside the gene matches. The CDR3 sequence is 15 residues long. The CDR3 spells CASSEEDRPYEKLFF. The CDR3 nucleotides read TGTGCCAGCAGTGAAGAGGACAGGCCTTATGAAAAACTGTTTTTT.

The chain employs TRBV19 and TRBJ1-5; 10 bases are a match to TRBD1. The CDR3 is 15 residues long. Germline V gene sequence: CDR1 LNHDA, CDR2 SQIVND (reference sequence). Trimming at V came to 8 bases and at J to 4 bases, leaving 8 bases not matched to a gene. The CDR3, as DNA: TGTGCCAGTGGAAGACAGGGGGCATTAAATCAGCCCCAGCATTTT. It codes for CASGRQGALNQPQHF.

This clone has a single count. V is TRBV5-5 and J is TRBJ1-4; D gene ambiguous. The V end lost 3 bases, the J end lost 0 bases, and 9 bases lay between the germline ends. The CDR3 has 15 amino acids. Germline lookup yields CDR1 SGHKS and CDR2 YYEKEE (reference sequence). This chain's CDR3 is CASSSGLATNEKLFF. The CDR3 nucleotides are TGTGCCAGCAGCTCCGGGCTCGCAACTAATGAAAAACTGTTTTTT. Complete variable domain (other parts from reference TRBV5-5 and TRBJ1-4): DAGVTQSPTHLIKTRGQQVTLRCSPISGHKSVSWYQQVLGQGPQFIFQYYEKEERGRGNFPDRFSARQFPNYSSELNVNALLLGDSALYLCASSSGLATNEKLFFGSGTQLSVL.

This clone was seen only once. The J gene is TRBJ2-5, the V gene TRBV6-5, with 7 bases matching TRBD1. V shed 7 bases and J 4 bases; nucleotides not matched to a gene: 6. The germline V gene has CDR1 MNHEY and CDR2 SVGAGI. CDR3 length: 13 amino acids. CDR3 nucleotides: TGTGCCAGCACCTCGGCAGGGGGAGAGACCCAGTACTTC. It translates to CASTSAGGETQYF.

The V call is TRBV28, the J call TRBJ1-5; D gene uncertain. This CDR3 comprises 12 residues. Trimming removed 4 bases at V and 4 bases at J, with 5 bases between. The germline V gene encodes CDR1 MDHEN and CDR2 SYDVKM. This chain's CDR3 is CASSSPNQPQHF. In DNA, the CDR3 is TGTGCCAGCAGTTCCCCGAATCAGCCCCAGCATTTT.

The CDR3 DNA sequence: TGTGCCAGCAGCTTGGAGGAGACCCAGTACTTC. Amino acid sequence: CASSLEETQYF. This chain links TRBV5-6 with TRBJ2-5; no clear D. From germline, CDR1 is SGHDT and CDR2 YYEEEE. Trimming removed 0 bases at V and 5 bases at J, with 2 bases between. CDR3 length equals 11 residues.

The rearrangement links TRBV6-5 to TRBJ2-1; 12 nucleotides match TRBD2. CDR1 MNHEY and CDR2 SVGAGI come from the germline V gene. The CDR3 contains 15 residues. The V segment lost 5 bases and the J segment 7 bases; nucleotides outside the gene matches: 6. This CDR3 is CASSRLAGDLNEQFF. CDR3 DNA sequence: TGTGCCAGCAGTAGACTAGCGGGAGACCTAAATGAGCAGTTCTTC.

The chain has TRBV27 and TRBJ2-4; a weak D match, TRBD2 (7 bases). This CDR3 has 13 amino acids. Germline CDR1 is MNHEY and CDR2 is SMNVEV (reference sequence). Trimming cost V 7 bases and J 8 bases, with 15 bases left between them. The CDR3 is CASIGGRGDIQYF. In DNA, the CDR3 is TGTGCCAGCATCGGGGGGCGTGGGGACATTCAGTACTTC.

This chain connects TRBV9 to TRBJ2-7; D gene ambiguous. Between the trimmed V and J ends, which lost 3 bases and 0 bases, there was a span of 7 bases. Germline V gene data show CDR1 as SGDLS and CDR2 as YYNGEE. The CDR3 is 13 amino acids. The CDR3, as DNA: TGTGCCAGCAGCGCTCAAAACTCCTACGAGCAGTACTTC. Translated, it gives CASSAQNSYEQYF.

This clone showed up just once. CDR3 amino acids: CASSSGLGYGYTF. The CDR3 DNA reads TGTGCCAGCAGTTCAGGGTTGGGCTATGGCTACACCTTC. The genes are TRBV27 and TRBJ1-2; weak D call: TRBD1 (5 bases). CDR1 and CDR2 from the germline V gene are MNHEY and SMNVEV (reference sequence). The CDR3 totals 13 residues. Trimming pared 4 bases from V and 4 bases from J, leaving 10 bases between.

V usage is TRBV4-1 and J usage is TRBJ2-2; D perhaps matches TRBD1 (5 bases). The CDR3 runs to 13 residues. The germline V gene has CDR1 MGHRA and CDR2 YSYEKL. The ends were cut back, 3 bases at V and 5 bases at J, with 7 bases in the middle. The DNA for the CDR3 is TGCGCCAGCAGCCATCAGGGTACCGGGGAGCTGTTTTTT. It codes for CASSHQGTGELFF.

V usage is TRBV11-2 and J usage is TRBJ1-5; D is uncertain. Germline V CDR1 and CDR2: SGHAT, FQNNGV. This CDR3 contains 15 residues. Trimming removed 5 bases at V and 0 bases at J, with 11 bases between. CDR3 nucleotide sequence: TGTGCCAGCAGCCTCGGCTTGAGTAGCAATCAGCCCCAGCATTTT. Translation: CASSLGLSSNQPQHF.

As for this clone: This sample also contains other DNA sequences that code for the same CDR3. The chain joins TRBV7-9 to TRBJ1-3, with 9 bases lining up with TRBD1. The CDR3 runs 15 residues. Per germline, CDR1 SEHNR and CDR2 FQNEAQ (reference sequence). Trimming took 4 bases from V and 0 from J; bases not matched to a gene: 1. In DNA form, the CDR3 reads TGTGCCAGCAGCTCGACAGGGGGCTCTGGAAACACCATATATTTT. It encodes CASSSTGGSGNTIYF.

CDR3 nucleotides: TGTGCCAGCAGCTTGGTCGCTAGCGCCCATACCTACGAGCAGTACTTC. This encodes CASSLVASAHTYEQYF. This chain uses TRBV5-4 with TRBJ2-7; maybe TRBD2 (6 bases). Germline loops: CDR1 SGHNT, CDR2 YYREEE (reference sequence). The CDR3 runs to 16 residues. V lost 0 bases and J lost 2, with 15 bases in between.

This clone was recorded once. The rearrangement joins TRBV5-4 to TRBJ2-3; 9 nucleotides align to TRBD1. Germline CDR1 reads SGHNT; CDR2 reads YYREEE (reference sequence). This CDR3 contains 15 residues. V shed 0 bases and J 1 base; nucleotides not matched to a gene: 0. CDR3 nucleotides: TGTGCCAGCAGCTTGGGGACAGGGGGCACAGATACGCAGTATTTT. It translates to CASSLGTGGTDTQYF.

In this sample, this clone turned up once. This chain connects TRBV15 to TRBJ1-3; D unclear. Germline V lookup: CDR1 LNHNV, CDR2 YYDKDF (reference sequence). The CDR3 extends over 17 amino acids. With 0 bases removed from V and 0 bases from J, the gap between germline ends came to 12 bases. DNA for the CDR3: TGTGCCACCAGCAGAGATGCCACTGGGTACTCTGGAAACACCATATATTTT. This codes for CATSRDATGYSGNTIYF.

This clone has only one observation. The rearrangement links TRBV5-6 to TRBJ1-2; D may be TRBD1 (5 bases). V lost 1 base, J lost 7 bases, and 17 bases lay in between. The CDR3 runs to 15 residues. CDR1 and CDR2 (germline): SGHDT, YYEEEE. CDR3 DNA: TGTGCCAGCAGCTTGTCGGCCTTGGGGCGTCGTGGCTACACCTTC. Its protein product is CASSLSALGRRGYTF.

The J gene is TRBJ2-7, the V gene TRBV13; 9 positions agree with TRBD2. The CDR3 runs 16 residues. V lost 0 bases to trimming and J lost 1 base; unmatched junction nucleotides: 4. Per germline, CDR1 PRHDT and CDR2 FYEKMQ (reference sequence). In nucleotides, the CDR3 is TGTGCCAGCAGCTTAGGCCCTAGCGGGATGTCCTACGAGCAGTACTTC. This codes for CASSLGPSGMSYEQYF.

V gene TRBV19 combines with J gene TRBJ2-2; the match to TRBD2 covers 8 bases. The CDR3 spans 13 residues. Trimming cost V 10 bases and J 4 bases; bases outside gene matches: 5. Germline CDR1 reads LNHDA; CDR2 reads SQIVND (reference sequence). CDR3 coding DNA: TGTGCCACGAGCGGGAGTGGCACCGGGGAGCTGTTTTTT. This codes for CATSGSGTGELFF.